This record concerns one T cell receptor (beta chain) sequence. Its target is not known. The source of the sample is a study of tumor-infiltrating lymphocytes in primary liver carcinoma. On the study more broadly: By surgical resection, the patients were treated for their primary liver carcinoma. Regardless of tissue type, samples showed similar yields of roughly 3.5 to 7.13 million productive TCRbeta reads. General study results and limits: Between tumor regions, pairs overlapped more than tumor-adjacent and tumor-blood pairs did. Owing to bulk unsorted samples, no comparison was made between CD4+ and CD8+ repertoires.

CDR3 length: 14 residues. The germline V and J ends were trimmed by 6 bases and 2 bases, with 14 bases remaining between them. The germline V gene encodes CDR1 MNHEY and CDR2 SVGAGI. Both blood RNA, taken from unsorted whole blood, and germline DNA were extracted. From roughly 0.45 ug total RNA, TCR beta cDNA was generated with a primer in the constant region. Amplification in three nested multiplex PCR rounds with slightly modified ARM-PCR gave rise to TCR beta libraries. Two initial PCR rounds of ten to eleven cycles each paired TRBV1-TRBV30 forward primers with a C-beta reverse primer. In TCRdb, the multiplex PCR reads were re-called with MiXCR into one record per CDR3 protein. Here the sample spans some 190,000 distinct CDR3 sequences, about 55% being singletons.

This clonotype was obtained from a man between 40 and 49 years old with primary liver carcinoma and hepatitis B virus infection. J is TRBJ2-7 and V is TRBV6-5, with no clear D. Specimen: peripheral blood. CDR3: CASRGSTWAYEQYF. The CDR3 bases are TGTGCCAGCAGGGGATCAACGTGGGCCTACGAGCAGTACTTC.